The clone carrying this T cell receptor (beta chain) was detected once. Generated by immunoSEQ multiplex PCR, the TCRdb table keeps only in-frame clones and is missing some. The sample includes about 350,000 clones, more than 85% of them seen just once. The sample comes from a study of blood T cell repertoires in COVID-19. Sequenced input: PBMCs or T cells enriched from blood (not recorded which). This receptor was taken from a woman younger than 45 who had recovered from COVID-19.

The CDR3 spells CASSYGQGDIDAFF. DNA for the CDR3: TGTGCCAGCAGTTACGGACAGGGGGATATTGATGCTTTCTTT. The chain has TRBV6-5 and TRBJ1-1; 10 bases map to TRBD1. The V segment lost 2 bases and the J segment 11 bases; nucleotides outside the gene matches: 8. CDR3 length: 14 residues. CDR1 and CDR2 (germline): MNHEY, SVGAGI.